The text below deals with one T cell receptor (beta chain). The data were obtained in a study of blood T cell repertoires in COVID-19. Overall study: PBMCs, B-cell-depleted T cells, or T cells were the source of the cDNA or gDNA that made up the material.

Per the original data handling: Using reference gene primer amplification, nucleated cell counts were estimated. Using immunoSEQ multiplex PCR, the repertoire was profiled, and TCRdb retains in-frame clones only, with some absent. The DNA gave D and trimming, while V, J and clone size come from that table. Of tens of thousands of clones listed, around 82% are singletons. Material: peripheral blood. The receptor was isolated from a woman of 80 years or more with active or convalescent COVID-19.

CDR3: CASSLWTRQYSNQPQHF. The CDR3 DNA reads as TGTGCCAGCAGCTTGTGGACTAGACAGTATAGCAATCAGCCCCAGCATTTT. The rearrangement links TRBV5-6 to TRBJ1-5, with D perhaps TRBD1 (5 bases). The CDR3 runs 17 residues. V gave up 1 base and J gave up 0 bases, with 14 bases separating them. Germline assignment: CDR1 SGHDT and CDR2 YYEEEE.